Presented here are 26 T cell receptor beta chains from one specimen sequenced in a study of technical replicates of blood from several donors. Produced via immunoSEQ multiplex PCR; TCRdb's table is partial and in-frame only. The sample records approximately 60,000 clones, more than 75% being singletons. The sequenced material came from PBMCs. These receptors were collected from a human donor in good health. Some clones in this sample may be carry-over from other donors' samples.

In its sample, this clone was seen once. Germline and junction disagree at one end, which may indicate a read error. CDR3 residues: CASSLTGGSNEQYF. CDR3 in DNA: TGTGCCAGCTCTCTGACGGGGGGCTCCAACGAGCAGTACTTC. The chain joins TRBV18 to TRBJ2-7, with D perhaps TRBD2 (7 bases). Germline CDR1 KGHSH, CDR2 LQKENI. CDR3 length equals 14 residues.

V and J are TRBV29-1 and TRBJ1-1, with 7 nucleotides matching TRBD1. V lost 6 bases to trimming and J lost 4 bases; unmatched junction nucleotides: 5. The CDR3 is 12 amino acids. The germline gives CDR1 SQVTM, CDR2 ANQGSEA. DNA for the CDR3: TGCAGCGTGGAACAGGGGCCCACTGAAGCTTTCTTT. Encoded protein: CSVEQGPTEAFF.

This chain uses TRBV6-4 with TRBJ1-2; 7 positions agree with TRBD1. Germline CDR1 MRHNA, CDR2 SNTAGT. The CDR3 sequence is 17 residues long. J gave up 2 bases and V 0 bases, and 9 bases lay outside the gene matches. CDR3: CASSDSMGTALNYGYTF. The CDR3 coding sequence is TGTGCCAGCAGTGACTCTATGGGGACAGCCCTGAACTATGGCTACACCTTC.

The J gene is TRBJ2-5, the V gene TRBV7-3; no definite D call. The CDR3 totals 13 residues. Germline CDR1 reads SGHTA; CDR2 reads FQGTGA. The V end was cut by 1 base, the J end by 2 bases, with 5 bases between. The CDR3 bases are TGTGCCAGCAGCTTAAGCTATCAAGAGACCCAGTACTTC. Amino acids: CASSLSYQETQYF.

The CDR3 is CASSWTGGRDGYTF. CDR3 coding DNA: TGTGCCAGCAGTTGGACAGGAGGGCGAGATGGCTACACCTTC. The chain links TRBV6-5 to TRBJ1-2, with TRBD1 matching 7 bases. The J segment lost 6 bases and the V segment lost 4 bases, leaving 8 bases of the junction unmatched. CDR1 MNHEY and CDR2 SVGAGI come from the germline V gene. The CDR3 contains 14 residues.

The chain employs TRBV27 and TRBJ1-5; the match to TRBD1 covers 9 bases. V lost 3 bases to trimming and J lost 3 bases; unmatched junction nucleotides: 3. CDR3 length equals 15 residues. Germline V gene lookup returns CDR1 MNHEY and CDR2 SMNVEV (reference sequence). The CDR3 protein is CASSFGQGPNQPQHF. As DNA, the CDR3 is TGTGCCAGCAGTTTCGGACAGGGGCCCAATCAGCCCCAGCATTTT.

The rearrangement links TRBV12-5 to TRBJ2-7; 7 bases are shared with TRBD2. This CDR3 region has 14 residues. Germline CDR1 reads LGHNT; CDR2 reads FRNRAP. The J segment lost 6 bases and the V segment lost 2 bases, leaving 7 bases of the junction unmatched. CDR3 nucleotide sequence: TGTGCTAGTGGTTTGTCGGCGGGAGCGGCCGAGCAGTACTTC. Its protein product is CASGLSAGAAEQYF.

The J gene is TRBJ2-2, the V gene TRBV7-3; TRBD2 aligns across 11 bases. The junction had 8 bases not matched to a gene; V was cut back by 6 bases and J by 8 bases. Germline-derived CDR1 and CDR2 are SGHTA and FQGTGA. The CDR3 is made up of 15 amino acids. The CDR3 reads CASSSLAGGLGELFF. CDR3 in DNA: TGTGCCAGCAGTTCCCTAGCGGGAGGTTTAGGGGAGCTGTTTTTT.

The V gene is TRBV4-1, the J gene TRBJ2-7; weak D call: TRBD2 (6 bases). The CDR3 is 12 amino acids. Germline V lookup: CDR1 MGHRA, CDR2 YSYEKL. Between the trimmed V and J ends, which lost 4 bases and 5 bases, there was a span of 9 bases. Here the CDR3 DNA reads TGCGCCAGCAGCCCCGGAGGGAACGAGCAGTACTTC. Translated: CASSPGGNEQYF.

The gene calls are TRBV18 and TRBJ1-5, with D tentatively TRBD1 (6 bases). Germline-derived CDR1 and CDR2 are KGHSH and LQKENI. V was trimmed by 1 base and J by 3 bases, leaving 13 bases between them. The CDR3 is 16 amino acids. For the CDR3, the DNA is TGTGCCAGCTCACCACGGGAGACAGGTATCAATCAGCCCCAGCATTTT. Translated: CASSPRETGINQPQHF.

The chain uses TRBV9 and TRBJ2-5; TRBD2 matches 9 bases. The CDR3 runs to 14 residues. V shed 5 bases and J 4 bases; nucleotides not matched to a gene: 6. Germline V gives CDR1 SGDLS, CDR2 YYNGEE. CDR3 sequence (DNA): TGTGCCAGCAGTCTTAGCGGGAGCGGAGAGACCCAGTACTTC. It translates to CASSLSGSGETQYF.

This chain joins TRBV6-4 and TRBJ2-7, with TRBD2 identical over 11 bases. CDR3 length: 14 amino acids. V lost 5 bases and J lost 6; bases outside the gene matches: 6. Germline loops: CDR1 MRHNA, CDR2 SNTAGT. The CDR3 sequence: CASSRLAGFSEQYF. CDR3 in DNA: TGTGCCAGCAGTCGACTAGCGGGGTTCTCCGAGCAGTACTTC.

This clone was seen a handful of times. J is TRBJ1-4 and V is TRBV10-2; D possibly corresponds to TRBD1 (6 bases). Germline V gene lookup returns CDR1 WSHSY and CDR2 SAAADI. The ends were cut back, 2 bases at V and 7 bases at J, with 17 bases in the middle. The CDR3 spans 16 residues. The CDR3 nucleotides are TGCGCCAGCAGTGAGCCAGCCGGGACATACGGTGAAAAACTGTTTTTT. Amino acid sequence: CASSEPAGTYGEKLFF.

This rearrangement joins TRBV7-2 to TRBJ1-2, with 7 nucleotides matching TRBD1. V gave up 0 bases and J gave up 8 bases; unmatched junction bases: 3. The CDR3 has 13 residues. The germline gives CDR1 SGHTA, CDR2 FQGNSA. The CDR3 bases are TGTGCCAGCAGCTTAGCCCAGGGGGGCGGCTACACCTTC. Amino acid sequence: CASSLAQGGGYTF.

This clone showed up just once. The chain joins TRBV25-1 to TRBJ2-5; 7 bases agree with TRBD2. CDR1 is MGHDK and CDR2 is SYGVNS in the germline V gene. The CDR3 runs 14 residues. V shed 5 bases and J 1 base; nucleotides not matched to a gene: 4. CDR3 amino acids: CASSRPGGQETQYF. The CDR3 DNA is TGTGCCAGCAGTCGACCGGGGGGCCAAGAGACCCAGTACTTC.

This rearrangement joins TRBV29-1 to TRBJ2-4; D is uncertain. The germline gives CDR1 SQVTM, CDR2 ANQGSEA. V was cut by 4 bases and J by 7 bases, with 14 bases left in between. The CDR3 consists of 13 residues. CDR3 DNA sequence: TGCAGCGTTGGAGACTCCTACGGGAACATTCAGTACTTC. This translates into CSVGDSYGNIQYF.

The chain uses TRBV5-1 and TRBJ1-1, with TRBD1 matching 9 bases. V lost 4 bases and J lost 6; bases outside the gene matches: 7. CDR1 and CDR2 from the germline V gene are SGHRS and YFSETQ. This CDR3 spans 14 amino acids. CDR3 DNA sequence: TGCGCCAGCAGCGCTGGACAGGGGAGATCTGAAGCTTTCTTT. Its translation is CASSAGQGRSEAFF.

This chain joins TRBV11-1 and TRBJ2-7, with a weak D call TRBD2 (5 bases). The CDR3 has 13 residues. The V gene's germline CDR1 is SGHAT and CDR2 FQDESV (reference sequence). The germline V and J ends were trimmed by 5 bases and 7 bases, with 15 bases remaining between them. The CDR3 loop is CASSRGERLEQYF. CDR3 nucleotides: TGTGCCAGCAGCCGTGGGGAGCGGTTAGAGCAGTACTTC.

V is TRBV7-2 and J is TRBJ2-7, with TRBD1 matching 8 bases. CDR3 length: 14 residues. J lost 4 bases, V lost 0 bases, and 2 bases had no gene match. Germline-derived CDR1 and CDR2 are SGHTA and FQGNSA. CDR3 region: CASSLARGLYEQYF. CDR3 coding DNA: TGTGCCAGCAGCTTAGCCAGGGGGCTATACGAGCAGTACTTC.

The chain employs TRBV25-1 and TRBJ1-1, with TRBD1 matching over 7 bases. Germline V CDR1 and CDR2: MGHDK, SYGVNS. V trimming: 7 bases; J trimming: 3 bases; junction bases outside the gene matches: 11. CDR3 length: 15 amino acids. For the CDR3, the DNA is TGTGCCAGCATTAGCGCAGGGGGATTGGACACTGAAGCTTTCTTT. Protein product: CASISAGGLDTEAFF.

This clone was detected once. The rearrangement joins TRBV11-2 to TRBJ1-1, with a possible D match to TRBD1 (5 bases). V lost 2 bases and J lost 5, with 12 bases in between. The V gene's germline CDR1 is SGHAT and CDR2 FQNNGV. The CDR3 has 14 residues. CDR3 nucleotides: TGTGCCAGCAGCTTATCCAACCGGGGGACTGAAGCTTTCTTT. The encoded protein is CASSLSNRGTEAFF. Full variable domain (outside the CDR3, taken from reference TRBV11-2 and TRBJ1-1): EAGVAQSPRYKIIEKRQSVAFWCNPISGHATLYWYQQILGQGPKLLIQFQNNGVVDDSQLPKDRFSAERLKGVDSTLKIQPAKLEDSAVYLCASSLSNRGTEAFFGQGTRLTVV.

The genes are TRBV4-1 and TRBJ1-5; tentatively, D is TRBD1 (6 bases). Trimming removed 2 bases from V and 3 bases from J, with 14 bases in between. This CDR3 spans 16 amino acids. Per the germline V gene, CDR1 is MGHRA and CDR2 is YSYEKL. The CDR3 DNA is TGCGCCAGCAGCCAAAACAGGGTACCGGACAATCAGCCCCAGCATTTT. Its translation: CASSQNRVPDNQPQHF.

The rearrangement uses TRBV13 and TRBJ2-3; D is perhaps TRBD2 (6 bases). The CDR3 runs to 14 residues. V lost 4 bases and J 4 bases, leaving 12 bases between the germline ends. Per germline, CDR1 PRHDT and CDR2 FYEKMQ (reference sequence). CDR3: CASSSGLRADTQYF. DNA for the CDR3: TGTGCCAGCAGCTCGGGACTGCGCGCAGATACGCAGTATTTT.

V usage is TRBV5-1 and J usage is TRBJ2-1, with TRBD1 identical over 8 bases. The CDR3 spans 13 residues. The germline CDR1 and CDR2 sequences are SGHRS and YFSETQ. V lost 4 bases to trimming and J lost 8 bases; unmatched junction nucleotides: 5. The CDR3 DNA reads TGCGCCAGCAGCCCGGACAGGGCCCATGAGCAGTTCTTC. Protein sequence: CASSPDRAHEQFF. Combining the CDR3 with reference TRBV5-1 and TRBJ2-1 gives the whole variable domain KAGVTQTPRYLIKTRGQQVTLSCSPISGHRSVSWYQQTPGQGLQFLFEYFSETQRNKGNFPGRFSGRQFSNSRSEMNVSTLELGDSALYLCASSPDRAHEQFFGPGTRLTVL.

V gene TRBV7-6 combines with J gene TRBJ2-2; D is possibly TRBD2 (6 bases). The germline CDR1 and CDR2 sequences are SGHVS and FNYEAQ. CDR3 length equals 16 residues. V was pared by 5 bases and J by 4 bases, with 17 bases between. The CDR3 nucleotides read TGTGCCAGCAGCCCCTCTGGGCGGGGTATCACCGGGGAGCTGTTTTTT. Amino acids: CASSPSGRGITGELFF.

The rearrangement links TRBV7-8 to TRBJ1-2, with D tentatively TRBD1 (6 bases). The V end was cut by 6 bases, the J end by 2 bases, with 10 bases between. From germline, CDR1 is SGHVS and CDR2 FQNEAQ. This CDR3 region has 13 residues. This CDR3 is CASSFDRNYGYTF. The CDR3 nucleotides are TGTGCCAGCAGTTTTGACAGGAACTATGGCTACACCTTC.